One sample yielded the 14 T cell receptor beta chains listed below, sequenced in a study of blood T cell repertoires in COVID-19. Repertoires were generated with immunoSEQ multiplex PCR, while TCRdb's copy carries only in-frame clones and drops some. The sample has over 250,000 clones, roughly 86% seen once; the top ten hold 1.9%. The sample was PBMCs or T cells enriched from blood (not recorded which). These receptors originate from a woman aged 60-70 years who had recovered from COVID-19.

The V gene is TRBV6-1, the J gene TRBJ2-7; TRBD2 might be the D (5 bases). The germline V and J ends were trimmed by 1 base and 2 bases, with 15 bases remaining between them. From germline, CDR1 is MNHNS and CDR2 SASEGT. The CDR3 totals 16 residues. CDR3 bases: TGTGCCAGCAGTGAAGTTCTATTAGCGTTTCCCTACGAGCAGTACTTC. It yields the protein CASSEVLLAFPYEQYF.

The rearrangement links TRBV27 to TRBJ2-1; 7 bases map to TRBD2. Losses at the gene ends were 3 bases for V and 9 bases for J; bases not matched to a gene: 11. The CDR3 loop spans 15 amino acids. Germline V lookup: CDR1 MNHEY, CDR2 SMNVEV (reference sequence). CDR3: CASSFSGLTVGEQFF. The DNA of the CDR3 is TGTGCCAGCAGTTTTAGCGGGCTAACGGTCGGTGAGCAGTTCTTC.

This clone was observed once. This CDR3 reads CASSSVSGANVLTF. The CDR3 DNA reads as TGCGCCAGCAGCTCTGTCTCTGGGGCCAACGTCCTGACTTTC. The chain links TRBV5-1 to TRBJ2-6; D ambiguous. From germline, CDR1 is SGHRS and CDR2 YFSETQ. The CDR3 contains 14 residues. V lost 3 bases and J lost 0, with 4 bases in between.

The chain has TRBV21-1 and TRBJ2-5; the D segment call TRBD1 is taken from the table without a DNA check. TRBV21-1 corresponds to a pseudogene. The CDR3 length is 16 residues. CDR3 protein: CASSPTRQGGRETQYF. CDR3 sequence (DNA): TGTGCCAGCAGCCCCACCCGGCAGGGGGGACGGGAGACCCAGTACTTC.

The chain couples TRBV12-5 to TRBJ2-5; 10 bases are a match to TRBD1. This CDR3 spans 14 amino acids. V trimming: 1 base; J trimming: 4 bases; junction bases outside the gene matches: 0. Germline V gives CDR1 LGHNT, CDR2 FRNRAP. The CDR3 DNA is TGTGCTAGTGGTTTGGGGACAGGGGGAGAGACCCAGTACTTC. The encoded protein is CASGLGTGGETQYF.

This clone has a handful of counts. The chain recombines TRBV2 with TRBJ1-5, with D uncertain. The CDR3 extends over 13 amino acids. Germline V gene lookup returns CDR1 SNHLY and CDR2 FYNNEI. Trimming stripped 4 bases from V and 5 bases from J, with 9 bases between. The CDR3 spells CASSADTHQPQHF. In DNA, the CDR3 is TGTGCCAGCAGTGCAGACACCCATCAGCCCCAGCATTTT.

The V and J genes are TRBV30 and TRBJ1-2; 9 bases align to TRBD1. V gave up 4 bases and J gave up 7 bases; unmatched junction bases: 10. The CDR3 loop spans 14 amino acids. The germline V gene encodes CDR1 GTSNPN and CDR2 SVGIG (reference sequence). The CDR3 here is CAWTYRDRVGGYTF. The CDR3 DNA is TGTGCCTGGACTTACCGGGACAGGGTCGGTGGCTACACCTTC. Full variable domain (outside the CDR3, taken from reference TRBV30 and TRBJ1-2): SQTIHQWPATLVQPVGSPLSLECTVEGTSNPNLYWYRQAAGRGLQLLFYSVGIGQISSEVPQNLSASRPQDRQFILSSKKLLLSDSGFYLCAWTYRDRVGGYTFGSGTRLTVV.

This chain connects TRBV28 to TRBJ1-4; D gene ambiguous. The CDR3 is 14 residues long. The V end was cut by 5 bases, the J end by 6 bases, with 13 bases between. The germline V gene encodes CDR1 MDHEN and CDR2 SYDVKM. CDR3 protein: CASSPLPRDEKLFF. The CDR3 nucleotides read TGTGCCAGCAGTCCCTTGCCGCGGGATGAAAAACTGTTTTTT. Using reference TRBV28 and TRBJ1-4 for the parts outside the CDR3, the full variable domain is DVKVTQSSRYLVKRTGEKVFLECVQDMDHENMFWYRQDPGLGLRLIYFSYDVKMKEKGDIPEGYSVSREKKERFSLILESASTNQTSMYLCASSPLPRDEKLFFGSGTQLSVL.

The chain is built from TRBV5-5 and TRBJ1-6, with 7 bases fitting TRBD1. After removal of 6 bases from V and 6 bases from J, the junction contained 6 bases not matched to a gene. CDR3 size: 14 residues. Germline values: CDR1 SGHKS, CDR2 YYEKEE (reference sequence). The CDR3 spells CASNPGQTNSPLHF. As DNA, the CDR3 is TGTGCCAGCAACCCGGGACAGACTAATTCACCCCTCCACTTT.

This clone came up a few times. The chain links TRBV28 to TRBJ1-2; 8 bases fit TRBD1. CDR1 is MDHEN and CDR2 is SYDVKM in the germline V gene. V dropped 5 bases and J dropped 5; count of bases not matched to a gene: 7. The CDR3 is made up of 14 amino acids. This CDR3 reads CASSAGQGGYGYTF. The DNA of the CDR3 is TGTGCCAGCAGTGCTGGACAGGGAGGATATGGCTACACCTTC.

The CDR3, as DNA: TGCGCCAGCAGCTTGGTTACAGGAACGAACACTGAAGCTTTCTTT. It yields the protein CASSLVTGTNTEAFF. The chain couples TRBV5-1 to TRBJ1-1; the D gene is possibly TRBD1 (5 bases). The CDR3 has 15 residues. V lost 0 bases to trimming and J lost 1 base, with 10 bases between them. Germline lookup yields CDR1 SGHRS and CDR2 YFSETQ.

This clone is a singleton in its sample. The V and J genes are TRBV24-1 and TRBJ2-3; 14 bases line up with TRBD2. The trim removed 2 bases at V and 6 bases at J, leaving 12 bases unmatched. This CDR3 is built from 19 residues. In germline, CDR1 is KGHDR, CDR2 SFDVKD. CDR3 sequence reads: CATSDSYPTSGRAMDTQYF. In DNA form, the CDR3 reads TGTGCCACCAGTGATTCCTACCCGACTAGCGGGAGGGCCATGGATACGCAGTATTTT.

The chain has TRBV27 and TRBJ2-1; D is undetermined. CDR1 is MNHEY and CDR2 is SMNVEV in the germline V gene (reference sequence). The length of the CDR3 is 11 residues. V lost 3 bases to trimming and J lost 8 bases, with 5 bases between them. The CDR3 here is CASSFSDEQFF. The DNA of the CDR3 is TGTGCCAGCAGTTTCTCCGATGAGCAGTTCTTC.

In this sample, this clone turned up a few times. This chain joins TRBV6-6 and TRBJ2-7; perhaps TRBD2 as D (7 bases). The V gene's germline CDR1 is MNHNY and CDR2 SVGAGI (reference sequence). The CDR3 sequence is 13 residues long. The CDR3 DNA is TGTGCGGGGGGGGCAGGGGAGGCCCACGAGCAGTACTTC. This encodes CAGGAGEAHEQYF.